The present entry profiles one T cell receptor (beta chain) with its context. One entry per CDR3 protein, called by TCRdb with MiXCR from the 5' RACE reads. The table shows about 340,000 distinct CDR3 sequences, with around an eighth occurring only once. This CDR3 contains 15 residues. Germline-derived CDR1 and CDR2 are SEHNR and FQNEAQ (reference sequence). V lost 1 base, J lost 2 bases, and 10 bases lay in between. This sample was taken from a study of T cells after yellow fever vaccination. Material: CD4+ T cells sorted from PBMCs, obtained 15 days after the yellow fever booster vaccination. The origin of this receptor is a man aged 18 to 29 who received the YFV17D yellow fever vaccine. The V gene is TRBV7-9, the J gene TRBJ2-3; no definite D call. The CDR3 region is CASSLGAHSTDTQYF. As DNA, the CDR3 is TGTGCCAGCAGCTTAGGGGCACATTCCACAGATACGCAGTATTTT.